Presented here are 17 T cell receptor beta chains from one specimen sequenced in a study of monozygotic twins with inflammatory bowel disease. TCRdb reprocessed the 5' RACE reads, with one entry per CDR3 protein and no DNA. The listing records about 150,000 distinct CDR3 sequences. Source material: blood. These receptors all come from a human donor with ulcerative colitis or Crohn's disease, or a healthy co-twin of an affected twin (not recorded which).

CDR3 amino acids: CASSPRVYYGYTF. The gene calls are TRBV7-9 and TRBJ1-2; TCRdb gives TRBD1 as the D gene, but with no DNA this cannot be confirmed. The CDR3 consists of 13 residues. Germline CDR1 reads SEHNR; CDR2 reads FQNEAQ (reference sequence).

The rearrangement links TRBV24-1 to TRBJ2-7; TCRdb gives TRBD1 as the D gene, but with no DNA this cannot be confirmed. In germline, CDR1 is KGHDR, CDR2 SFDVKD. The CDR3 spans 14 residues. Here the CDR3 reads CATIRDREIGEQYF.

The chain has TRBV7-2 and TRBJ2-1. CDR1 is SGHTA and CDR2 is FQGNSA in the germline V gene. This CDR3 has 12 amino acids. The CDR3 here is CASSPQRNEQFF.

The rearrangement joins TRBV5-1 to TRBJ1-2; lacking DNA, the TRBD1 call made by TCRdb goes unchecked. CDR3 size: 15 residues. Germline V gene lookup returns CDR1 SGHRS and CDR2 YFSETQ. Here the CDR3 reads CASSLGSGEDYGYTF.

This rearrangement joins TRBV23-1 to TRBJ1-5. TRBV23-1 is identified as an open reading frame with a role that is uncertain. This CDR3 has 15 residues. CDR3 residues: CASSQSEDSNQPQHF.

The CDR3 is CASSTQGNTQYF. The V call is TRBV5-1, the J call TRBJ2-3; as DNA is missing, the TRBD1 call by TCRdb cannot be tested. This CDR3 comprises 12 residues. Germline assignment: CDR1 SGHRS and CDR2 YFSETQ.

The CDR3 reads CASSVDGGSYEQYF. The chain is built from TRBV9 and TRBJ2-7; there is no DNA to check the TCRdb D call of TRBD2. This CDR3 has 14 amino acids. Germline V gives CDR1 SGDLS, CDR2 YYNGEE.

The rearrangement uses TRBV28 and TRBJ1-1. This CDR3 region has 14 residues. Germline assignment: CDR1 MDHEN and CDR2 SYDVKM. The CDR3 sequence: CASRPHGTPTEAFF.

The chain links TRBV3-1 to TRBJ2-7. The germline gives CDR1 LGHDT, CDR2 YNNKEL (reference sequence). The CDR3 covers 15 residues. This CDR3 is CASSQDWGRADEQYF.

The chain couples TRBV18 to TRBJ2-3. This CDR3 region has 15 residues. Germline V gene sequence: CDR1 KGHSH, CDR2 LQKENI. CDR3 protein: CASSPLGVRTDTQYF.

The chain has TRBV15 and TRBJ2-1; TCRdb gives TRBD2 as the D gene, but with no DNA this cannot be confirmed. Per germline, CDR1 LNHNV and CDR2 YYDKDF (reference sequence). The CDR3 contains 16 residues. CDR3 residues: CATSREGLAVYNEQFF. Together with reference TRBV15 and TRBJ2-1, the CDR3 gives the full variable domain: DAMVIQNPRYQVTQFGKPVTLSCSQTLNHNVMYWYQQKSSQAPKLLFHYYDKDFNNEADTPDNFQSRRPNTSFCFLDIRSPGLGDTAMYLCATSREGLAVYNEQFFGPGTRLTVL.

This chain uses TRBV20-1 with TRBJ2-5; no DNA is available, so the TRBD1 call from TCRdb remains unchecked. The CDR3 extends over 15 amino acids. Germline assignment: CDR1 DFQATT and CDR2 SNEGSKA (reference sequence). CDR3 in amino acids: CSASRDPGPQETQYF.

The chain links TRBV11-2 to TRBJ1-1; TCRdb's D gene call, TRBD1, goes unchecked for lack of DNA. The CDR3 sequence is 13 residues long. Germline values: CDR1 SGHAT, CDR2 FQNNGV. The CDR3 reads CASSLRGATEAFF.

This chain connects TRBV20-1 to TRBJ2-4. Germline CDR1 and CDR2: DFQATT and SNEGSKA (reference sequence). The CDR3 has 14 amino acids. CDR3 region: CSALGALAKNIQYF.

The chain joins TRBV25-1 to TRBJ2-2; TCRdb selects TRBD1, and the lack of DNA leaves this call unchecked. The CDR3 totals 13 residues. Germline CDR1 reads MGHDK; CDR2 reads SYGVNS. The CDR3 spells CASSEYGGGELFF.

The CDR3 reads CASSLYPGIGTEAFF. This chain links TRBV28 with TRBJ1-1; the D call of TRBD1 rests on TCRdb alone, since no DNA is present to check it. CDR1 and CDR2 from the germline V gene are MDHEN and SYDVKM. The CDR3 spans 15 residues. The variable domain in full, with the rest retrieved from reference TRBV28 and TRBJ1-1, is DVKVTQSSRYLVKRTGEKVFLECVQDMDHENMFWYRQDPGLGLRLIYFSYDVKMKEKGDIPEGYSVSREKKERFSLILESASTNQTSMYLCASSLYPGIGTEAFFGQGTRLTVV.

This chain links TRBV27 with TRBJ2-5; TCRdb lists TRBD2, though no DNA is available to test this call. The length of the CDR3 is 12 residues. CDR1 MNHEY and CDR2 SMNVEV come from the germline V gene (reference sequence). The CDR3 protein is CATWDAGETQYF.